This T cell receptor beta chain was found in a study of cytomegalovirus exposure and HLA in healthy donors (dated by TCRdb to 2017 to 2019). Some background on the complete study: In an earlier analysis of 587 of the donors, 250 to 300 Gb of sequence data and some 100 million unique TCR beta sequences from about 190 million T cells were reported. About 300 gigabases of sequencing data and 70 million to 100 million unique TCR sequences made up an early release that covered fewer than 650 HLA-typed donors. Of the 398 genotyped donors, approximately 81% were placed in the genetic ancestry cluster associated with self-reported Caucasian donors. The study aimed to test whether cataloging public T cell receptors could reveal signatures of past pathogen exposure. The study used immunosequencing to profile the T cell repertoires of 600 to 850 subjects and linked those repertoires to cytomegalovirus serostatus. In addition to the first cohort of approximately 670 subjects, a separate validation cohort of some 120 different subjects was used. The study combined high-throughput TCR immunosequencing, statistical association of individual TCRs with disease status, and machine learning to predict cytomegalovirus infection status. A later analysis re-analyzed previously published TCR beta repertoires from about 600 donors and added high-resolution HLA genotyping to study TCR occurrence patterns. Rather than using new phenotypic data, the later analysis identified candidate immune exposures from TCR beta sequences and from how often those sequences occurred across donors. To decide whether each TCR beta V gene segment behaved as functional or pseudogenic, an earlier analysis of some 600 of the donors relied on high-throughput TCR beta sequencing. Alongside the repertoire data, information on donor age, sex, ethnicity and CMV serostatus was compiled. A later genetic analysis used genome-wide SNP genotypes for about three fifths of the 666 donors, treating that subset as a discovery cohort. Every repertoire in the discovery cohort had been generated on one and the same sequencing platform. Both class I and class II loci were covered by HLA typing, at four-digit resolution. Typing coverage differed by locus: A, B, C, DRB1 and DQB1 were typed in roughly 620-640 donors, DQA1 in 522, DPA1 in roughly 590, and DPB1 in roughly 450. About five DR-DQ haplotypes were treated as single units for association and clustering because of strong linkage in the cohort. Among roughly 400 genotyped donors of the cohort, an average of approximately 220,000 unique TCR beta nucleotide sequences was sequenced per donor, of which about 19% were non-productive. Here is what the overall study found, with its caveats: In a later genetic analysis, a missense DCLRE1C variant was associated with V-gene and J-gene trimming of TCR beta chains, and the association was replicated in an independent cohort. In a later analysis, HLA-associated TCR beta chains were found to be more clonally expanded and to have lower generation probabilities than equally common non-associated chains. In a later analysis, TCR association rates were found to vary across HLA loci, with the most associated TCRs seen for DRB1 alleles and the fewest for HLA-C alleles. Compared with the roughly 710-donor mean, donors in an Asian-associated ancestry cluster had fewer N-insertions in productive TCRs, according to a later genetic analysis. Broadly in line with IMGT annotations, most TCR beta V segments showed up in productive rearrangements about 87% or about 30% of the time in an earlier analysis of several hundred of the donors. In a later analysis, several top co-occurrence clusters were reported to appear linked to parvovirus B19, influenza, CMV and Epstein-Barr virus. HLA typing was unavailable for some donors at each locus, so association tests used only the typed subset. A total of roughly 160 TCR beta chains were listed by the study as associated with cytomegalovirus. Because counts were too low, about 18 rarely observed V segments, including chromosome 9 orphons, were excluded from the earlier analysis of some 540 of the donors. A later analysis associated around 16,000 TCR beta sequences with specific HLA alleles at a false discovery rate of 0.05. In vitro tests confirmed that a few of the cytomegalovirus-associated TCR beta chains recognize cytomegalovirus antigens. Strong co-occurrence of HLA alleles, especially DR and DQ, made assigning TCR associations to individual alleles difficult. The cohort was sequenced for TCR beta chains only, and without alpha or paired-chain data the features that could be detected were limited. A further reported finding was that TCR beta sequences accurately predicted the HLA-A and HLA-B alleles for most subjects in the first cohort. Roughly uniform sequencing depth across donors was assumed in presence/absence analyses, although this assumption may not hold. The classifier was reported to diagnose cytomegalovirus status with high specificity and sensitivity in both the original cohort and the validation cohort. Most TCR sequences were seen in very few donors, while some public TCRs were found in many individuals. A cluster of highly shared sequence variants was judged likely to be a technical artifact of the sequencing pipeline. Immune exposure information for the cohort was limited to CMV serostatus. Correlated functional status among segregating V segments might be attributable to linkage disequilibrium, but an unknown experimental factor could not be ruled out. According to the authors, the approach could potentially be generalized to other disease states and immunological phenotypes. Most CMV-associated TCR beta chains appeared to be HLA-restricted in a later analysis, and the HLA associations seemed to be driven largely by CMV exposure.

The cohort comprised more than 550 healthy bone marrow donors. Cohort members were all nominally healthy when sampled, although unrecorded immune exposures were likely present. The donor was CMV seronegative and belonged to the group of 380 or so seronegative cohort members. A peripheral blood sample was provided by each donor, and peripheral blood mononuclear cells were used for TCR beta sequencing. The Qiagen DNeasy Blood Extraction Kit was used to extract genomic DNA from the blood cell samples. This clone was seen more than once but under ten times. The antigen it binds to is not known. One base away there is no much larger clone; base qualities are not given. Libraries were constructed by the immunoSEQ multiplex PCR assay. For the multiplex PCR, a mixture combining 60 forward primers for TCR Vbeta segments and 13 reverse primers for TCR Jbeta segments was used. A multiplex PCR assay on genomic DNA amplified the CDR3 region of rearranged TCR beta genes. Amplified TCR beta libraries were sequenced as 87-base-pair reads on the Illumina HiSeq System. Processing in the source paper ran as follows. A later analysis counted about 80 million unique TCR beta chains across the 500 to 850 repertoires, and roughly 11 million of these chains were shared by at least two donors. To remove PCR and sequencing errors, raw reads were error-corrected and collapsed into unique sequences using a nearest-neighbor algorithm that merged closely related sequences. To assign V, D and J gene segments, CDR3 sequences were aligned to IMGT reference sequences. Each retained sequence needed at least a six-nucleotide match to both a V gene segment and a J gene segment. Rearrangements were called productive when the CDR3 lacked stop codons and stayed in frame with V and J; all others were non-productive. Following IMGT convention, CDR3 was defined as the stretch from the second conserved V-encoded cysteine to the conserved J-encoded phenylalanine. The earlier analysis of approximately 500 of the donors excluded sequences that lacked an unambiguous match to a single V gene segment. In an earlier analysis of a few hundred of the donors, V segments were called functional above 56.7% productive rearrangements and were called segregating when the between-donor standard deviation exceeded 5%. A statistical classification framework was developed to diagnose cytomegalovirus status using the catalog of TCR beta chain sequences. A later analysis assigned V and J genes by comparing TCR nucleotide sequences with IMGT/GENE-DB human TR gene sequences. In a later analysis, CDR3 sequences and most-parsimonious VDJ recombination scenarios were assigned using the TCRdist pipeline. In a later analysis, each TCR beta chain was defined by its CDR3 amino acid sequence together with its V-gene family, and reads lacking a unique V-gene family were excluded. As a way to deal with suspected cross-contamination and a sequencing artifact, a later analysis dropped 640 or so nucleotide sequences that were highly shared and had low generation probability. In a later analysis, a clonal expansion index was calculated for each public chain from normalized within-repertoire ranks of inferred template counts. Generation probabilities in a later analysis came from a VDJ recombination model fitted to out-of-frame rearrangements, and those results were checked against IGoR. A later analysis scored TCR-TCR, TCR-HLA and TCR-CMV co-occurrence with hypergeometric tests, applying a repertoire-size bias correction to TCR pairs. False discovery rates were estimated in a later analysis by permuting HLA or CMV assignments 20 times. In a later analysis, co-occurring TCRs were grouped using DBSCAN, and TCRdist sequence similarity was added for clustering within HLA-allele-positive subsets. Co-occurrence clustering excluded repertoires with fewer than 30,000 or more than 120,000 public chains, plus five with anomalous nucleotide sharing. Drawn from immuneACCESS, this table holds only the in-frame rearrangements with V and J called that TCRdb kept. Clones are partly lost; checked studies trace under half to an unresolved V gene and leave the rest unexplained. Clone size and V and J calls were adopted from that table, with D and trimming inferred from the DNA. For this sample the table gives about 160,000 clones, of which approximately 88% were detected only once. The ten largest clones capture 1.2% of the sample.

Sequencing was carried out using PBMCs. The TCR comes from a boy aged 2-15 years in good health and CMV-seronegative.

The CDR3 sequence is CASSEPQALGAGEQYF. In nucleotides, the sequence is TGTGCCAGCAGTGAGCCCCAGGCGTTAGGCGCGGGAGAGCAGTACTTC. The sequence joins TRBV25-1 to TRBJ2-7, and TRBD2 may be the D gene, going by 6 matching bases. The cysteine opens and the phenylalanine closes a CDR3 of 16 amino acids. Only the CDR3 portion is preserved as DNA: 48 bases, with reading frame beginning at the first base. The V and J ends are trimmed by 3 bases and 7 bases, leaving 22 bases between them. In the germline V gene, CDR1 corresponds to MGHDK and CDR2 to SYGVNS.